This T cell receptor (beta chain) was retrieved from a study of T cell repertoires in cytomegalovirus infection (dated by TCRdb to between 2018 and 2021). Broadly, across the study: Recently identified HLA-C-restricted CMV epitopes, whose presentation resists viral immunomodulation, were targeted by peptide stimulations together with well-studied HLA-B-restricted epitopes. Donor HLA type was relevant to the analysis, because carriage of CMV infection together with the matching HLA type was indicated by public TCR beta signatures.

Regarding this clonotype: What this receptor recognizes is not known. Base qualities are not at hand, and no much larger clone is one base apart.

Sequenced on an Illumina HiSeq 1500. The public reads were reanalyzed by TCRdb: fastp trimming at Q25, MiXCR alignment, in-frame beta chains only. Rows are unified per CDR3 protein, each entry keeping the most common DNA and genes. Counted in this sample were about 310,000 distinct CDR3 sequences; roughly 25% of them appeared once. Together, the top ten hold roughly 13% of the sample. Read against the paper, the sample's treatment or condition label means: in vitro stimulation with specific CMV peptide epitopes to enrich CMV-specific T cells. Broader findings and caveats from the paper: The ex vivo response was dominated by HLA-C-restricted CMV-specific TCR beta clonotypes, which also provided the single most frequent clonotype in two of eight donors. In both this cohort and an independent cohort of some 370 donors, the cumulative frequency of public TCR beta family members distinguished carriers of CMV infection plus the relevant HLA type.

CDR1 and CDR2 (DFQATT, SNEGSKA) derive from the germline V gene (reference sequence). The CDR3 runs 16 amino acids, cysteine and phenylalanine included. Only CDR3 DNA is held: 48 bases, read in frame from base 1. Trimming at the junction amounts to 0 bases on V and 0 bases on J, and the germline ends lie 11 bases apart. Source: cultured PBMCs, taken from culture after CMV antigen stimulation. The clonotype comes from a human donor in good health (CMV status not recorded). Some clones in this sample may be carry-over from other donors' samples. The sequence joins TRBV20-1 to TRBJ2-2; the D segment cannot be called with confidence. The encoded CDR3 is CSARDLRLANTGELFF. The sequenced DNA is TGCAGTGCTAGAGATTTAAGGCTAGCGAACACCGGGGAGCTGTTTTTT.